Listed below are T cell receptor beta chains from one sample, sequenced in a study of blood T cell repertoires in COVID-19. The table came from immunoSEQ multiplex PCR; TCRdb's copy has only in-frame clones and leaves some out. The data contain over 90,000 clones, over 85% of them seen just once; the ten biggest clones take up less than 2%. Sequences were obtained from peripheral blood. The source of these receptors is a woman aged 45-65 years with COVID-19, enrolled during active disease. CDR3s include the opening cysteine and the closing phenylalanine or tryptophan. A D gene is named only where the DNA matches it firmly. Some rows have no size entry. The others give once, few or many, or a class for an expanded clone.

D: TRBD2; V: TRBV18; size: .; J: TRBJ2-3; DNA: TGTGCCAGCTCACCTAACTCGGGGGGGAGCACAGATACGCAGTATTTT; CDR3: CASSPNSGGSTDTQYF
D: TRBD1; V: TRBV2; size: .; J: TRBJ1-4; DNA: TGTGCCAGCAGGCGGACAGGGACCGATGAAAAACTGTTTTTT; CDR3: CASRRTGTDEKLFF
D: TRBD1; V: TRBV13; size: .; J: TRBJ2-2; DNA: TGTGCCAGCAGCTTAAGGGGGCTACACACCGGGGAGCTGTTTTTT; CDR3: CASSLRGLHTGELFF
D: .; V: TRBV7-7; size: .; J: TRBJ1-6; DNA: TGTGCCAGCAGCTTAGGGGGGGGGCAGTCCAATTCACCCCTCCACTTT; CDR3: CASSLGGGQSNSPLHF
D: .; V: TRBV15; size: .; J: TRBJ1-3; DNA: TGTGCCACCAGCTTTACCTACGGACACCAGGGCCAGGACACCATATATTTT; CDR3: CATSFTYGHQGQDTIYF
D: TRBD2; V: TRBV7-3; size: .; J: TRBJ2-1; DNA: TGTGCCAGCAGCTCGAAGCGGGGGGGATACAATGAGCAGTTCTTC; CDR3: CASSSKRGGYNEQFF
D: .; V: TRBV11-3; size: few; J: TRBJ1-2; DNA: TGTGCCAGCAGCCCCCCCCTATATGGCTACACCTTC; CDR3: CASSPPLYGYTF
D: .; V: TRBV7-9; size: .; J: TRBJ1-3; DNA: TGTGCCAGCAGCCTCGGGGGGTTACAGTCAACTGGAAACACCATATATTTT; CDR3: CASSLGGLQSTGNTIYF
D: .; V: TRBV5-8; size: .; J: TRBJ1-5; DNA: TGTGCCAGCAGCTTGGGGCCCAGGGAATTGGGTCAGCCCCAGCATTTT; CDR3: CASSLGPRELGQPQHF
D: .; V: TRBV14; size: .; J: TRBJ1-1; DNA: TGTGCCAGCAGCCAAGAATTAGGGGGCACTGAAGCTTTCTTT; CDR3: CASSQELGGTEAFF
D: .; V: TRBV6-5; size: .; J: TRBJ2-1; DNA: TGTGCCAGCGAACTCCAGGGGCATGAGCAGTTCTTC; CDR3: CASELQGHEQFF
D: .; V: TRBV15; size: .; J: TRBJ1-2; DNA: TGTGCCACCAGCAGAGATTCCCGCGGGGGCTACACCTTC; CDR3: CATSRDSRGGYTF
D: TRBD2; V: TRBV3-1/TRBV3-2; size: .; J: TRBJ2-1; DNA: TGTGCCAGCAGCCACGGGACTAGCGGGGGGAACGAGCAGTTCTTC; CDR3: CASSHGTSGGNEQFF
D: TRBD2; V: TRBV4-1; size: .; J: TRBJ2-4; DNA: TGCGCCAGCAGCCAAGAGAAAATAGCGGGGGATCGAATTCAGTACTTC; CDR3: CASSQEKIAGDRIQYF
D: TRBD1; V: TRBV5-5; size: .; J: TRBJ2-3; DNA: TGTGCCAGCAGTCATACAGGGGGCACAGATACGCAGTATTTT; CDR3: CASSHTGGTDTQYF
D: .; V: TRBV27; size: .; J: TRBJ1-4; DNA: TGTGCCAGGTCTACAAGGGACTTTAATGAAAAACTGTTTTTT; CDR3: CARSTRDFNEKLFF
D: TRBD1; V: TRBV10-1; size: .; J: TRBJ2-7; DNA: TGCGCCAGCAGTCCCAAAGGGGGACAGGGGGGCGGCGAGCAGTACTTC; CDR3: CASSPKGGQGGGEQYF
D: .; V: TRBV7-8; size: .; J: TRBJ2-7; DNA: TGTGCCAGCAGCTTAGGGGCAGGCAGTTACTACGAGCAGTACTTC; CDR3: CASSLGAGSYYEQYF
D: .; V: TRBV30; size: .; J: TRBJ2-1; DNA: TGTGCCTGGATCCCCCTCTCCAATGAGCAGTTCTTC; CDR3: CAWIPLSNEQFF
D: .; V: TRBV5-8; size: .; J: TRBJ1-6; DNA: TGTGCCAGCAGCTTGTGGGCAGCTAATTCACCCCTCCACTTT; CDR3: CASSLWAANSPLHF
D: TRBD2; V: TRBV7-2; size: once; J: TRBJ2-1; DNA: TGTGCCAGCAGCCCTCGGGGGAGGGAGAGATACAATGAGCAGTTCTTC; CDR3: CASSPRGRERYNEQFF
D: .; V: TRBV2; size: .; J: TRBJ1-3; DNA: TGTGCCAGTACGACTGACGGCCACTCTGGAAACACCATATATTTT; CDR3: CASTTDGHSGNTIYF
D: TRBD1; V: TRBV7-6; size: .; J: TRBJ1-4; DNA: TGTGCCAGCAGCCCCAGGACAGGGTGGGATGAAAAACTGTTTTTT; CDR3: CASSPRTGWDEKLFF
D: .; V: TRBV25-1; size: .; J: TRBJ1-3; DNA: TGTGCCAGCAGTGAAGGGACTCTCCCCGGTGGAAACACCATATATTTT; CDR3: CASSEGTLPGGNTIYF
D: .; V: TRBV28; size: .; J: TRBJ1-2; DNA: TGTGCCAGCAGGGGGAGCAACTATGGCTACACCTTC; CDR3: CASRGSNYGYTF
D: TRBD1; V: TRBV11-1; size: .; J: TRBJ1-1; DNA: TGTGCCAGCAGCACGACAGGGGACACTGAAGCTTTCTTT; CDR3: CASSTTGDTEAFF
D: .; V: TRBV30; size: .; J: TRBJ1-1; DNA: TGTGCCTGGTTGGCCAACACTGAAGCTTTCTTT; CDR3: CAWLANTEAFF
D: .; V: TRBV28; size: .; J: TRBJ1-5; DNA: TGTGCCAGCAGTTCTCCATGGGAGTCCAATCAGCCCCAGCATTTT; CDR3: CASSSPWESNQPQHF
D: TRBD1; V: TRBV19; size: .; J: TRBJ1-6; DNA: TGTGCCAGTAGTCTACAGGGGTTCCATAATTCACCCCTCCACTTT; CDR3: CASSLQGFHNSPLHF